One sample yielded the 16 T cell receptor beta chains listed below, sequenced in a study of OX40 agonist ivuxolimab in advanced cancers. Assay used: immunoSEQ multiplex PCR; TCRdb lists only in-frame clones, some missing. The data contain about 22,000 clones, around 87% of them singletons. Sequenced here: CD4+ or CD8+ T cells sorted from blood, sampled in a trial of the OX40 agonist ivuxolimab. All receptors derive from an adult with an advanced solid tumor such as melanoma, head and neck, liver or kidney cancer.

The chain employs TRBV4-1 and TRBJ2-7; 7 nucleotides line up with TRBD2. The germline CDR1 and CDR2 sequences are MGHRA and YSYEKL. V shed 1 base and J 2 bases; nucleotides not matched to a gene: 11. The CDR3 consists of 17 residues. The CDR3 spells CASSQGPTGTITYEQYF. The CDR3 DNA reads as TGCGCCAGCAGCCAAGGACCAACCGGGACTATCACCTACGAGCAGTACTTC.

The V and J genes are TRBV5-6 and TRBJ2-1; D possibly matches TRBD1 or TRBD2 (5 bases each). The CDR3 spans 13 residues. In germline, CDR1 is SGHDT, CDR2 YYEEEE. Trimming shortened V by 2 bases and J by 7 bases, and 10 bases separated the two germline ends. CDR3: CASSLGTVNEQFF. Here the CDR3 DNA reads TGTGCCAGCAGCTTAGGGACCGTAAATGAGCAGTTCTTC.

V usage is TRBV5-8 and J usage is TRBJ2-1; 8 bases are shared with TRBD1. CDR1 is SGHTS and CDR2 is YDEGEE in the germline V gene. The CDR3 is 14 residues long. The junction had 2 bases not matched to a gene; V was cut back by 2 bases and J by 4 bases. This CDR3 is CASSFTGGYNEQFF. For the CDR3, the DNA is TGTGCCAGCAGCTTTACAGGGGGGTACAATGAGCAGTTCTTC.

Only a few counts were recorded for this clone. This chain joins TRBV5-5 and TRBJ1-4; unclear D gene. CDR1 is SGHKS and CDR2 is YYEKEE in the germline V gene (reference sequence). This CDR3 region has 16 residues. V lost 1 base and J 0 bases, leaving 10 bases between the germline ends. CDR3 bases: TGTGCCAGCAGCTTGAGATCCCCCGCAACTAATGAAAAACTGTTTTTT. Translation gives CASSLRSPATNEKLFF.

The chain links TRBV7-6 to TRBJ1-2; no firm D call. V was shortened by 2 bases and J by 0 bases, with 10 bases between the two germline ends. The CDR3 runs 15 residues. The germline V gene encodes CDR1 SGHVS and CDR2 FNYEAQ. In DNA, the CDR3 is TGTGCCAGCAGCTTAACGTTCTCATCTAACTATGGCTACACCTTC. Protein sequence: CASSLTFSSNYGYTF.

A single count supports this clone. V usage is TRBV6-4 and J usage is TRBJ1-2; D not resolved. Deletions cut 5 bases from V and 0 bases from J, with 13 bases between. Germline V gene lookup returns CDR1 MRHNA and CDR2 SNTAGT. CDR3 length: 15 residues. For the CDR3, the DNA is TGTGCCAGCAGTAAGGACGTACTCGCTAACTATGGCTACACCTTC. Protein product: CASSKDVLANYGYTF.

The chain employs TRBV4-1 and TRBJ1-2, with D unclear. Germline V CDR1 and CDR2: MGHRA, YSYEKL. This CDR3 has 15 residues. The V gene lost 1 base and the J gene lost 1 base, with 10 bases spanning the gap. CDR3 in DNA: TGCGCCAGCAGCCAAGTAATTTCCAGTAACTATGGCTACACCTTC. Translated: CASSQVISSNYGYTF.

The chain uses TRBV7-9 and TRBJ1-1; D is undetermined. The CDR3 runs to 12 residues. V dropped 8 bases and J dropped 0 bases, with 7 bases sitting between them. The germline V gene has CDR1 SEHNR and CDR2 FQNEAQ (reference sequence). Written as DNA, the CDR3 is TGTGCCAGCGGCTATATGAACACTGAAGCTTTCTTT. Protein: CASGYMNTEAFF.

This sequence joins TRBV11-2 and TRBJ2-3; D call uncertain. The germline V gene encodes CDR1 SGHAT and CDR2 FQNNGV. V was shortened by 5 bases and J by 10 bases, with 19 bases between the two germline ends. The CDR3 spans 14 residues. CDR3 residues: CASSPGSPSMAQYF. Here the CDR3 DNA reads TGTGCCAGCAGCCCGGGCAGTCCCAGCATGGCGCAGTATTTT.

The chain employs TRBV4-1 and TRBJ2-5; D unclear. In germline, CDR1 is MGHRA, CDR2 YSYEKL. This CDR3 region has 16 residues. Trimming shortened V by 4 bases and J by 1 base, and 16 bases separated the two germline ends. Here the CDR3 DNA reads TGCGCCAGCAGCCGCACACCCTTTGGCAGCCAAGAGACCCAGTACTTC. It translates to CASSRTPFGSQETQYF.

The CDR3 loop reads CASSEGGDEQYF. The DNA of the CDR3 is TGTGCCAGCAGTGAAGGGGGGGACGAGCAGTACTTC. V and J are TRBV25-1 and TRBJ2-7; 7 bases line up with TRBD2. Trimming cost V 2 bases and J 5 bases; bases outside gene matches: 0. Germline CDR1 reads MGHDK; CDR2 reads SYGVNS. The CDR3 sequence is 12 residues long.

V and J are TRBV5-4 and TRBJ1-4, with D unresolved. The germline V gene encodes CDR1 SGHNT and CDR2 YYREEE (reference sequence). The CDR3 contains 14 residues. Deletions cut 3 bases from V and 10 bases from J, with 16 bases between. CDR3 DNA sequence: TGTGCCAGCAGCTGGGCGGGGTCGGAAGGAAAACTGTTTTTT. Its translation is CASSWAGSEGKLFF.

The chain couples TRBV4-1 to TRBJ1-1; D ambiguous. V was trimmed by 1 base and J by 4 bases, leaving 10 bases between them. Germline V gene sequence: CDR1 MGHRA, CDR2 YSYEKL. There are 14 residues in the CDR3. This chain's CDR3 is CASSQAGLATEAFF. In nucleotides, the CDR3 is TGCGCCAGCAGCCAAGCTGGGTTGGCCACTGAAGCTTTCTTT.

The chain joins TRBV7-3 to TRBJ2-1; 9 bases are shared with TRBD1. In germline, CDR1 is SGHTA, CDR2 FQGTGA. This CDR3 has 13 residues. The V and J ends lost 5 bases and 6 bases, in that order; junction bases with no gene match: 2. CDR3 loop: CASSDRGGNEQFF. CDR3 DNA: TGTGCCAGCAGCGACAGGGGGGGCAATGAGCAGTTCTTC.

CDR3 amino acids: CASSPTGGGWGEQFF. For the CDR3, the DNA is TGTGCCAGCAGTCCGACTGGAGGGGGTTGGGGCGAGCAGTTCTTC. This chain joins TRBV27 and TRBJ2-1; either TRBD1 or TRBD2 may fit D (6 bases each). This CDR3 contains 15 residues. Germline V gene data show CDR1 as MNHEY and CDR2 as SMNVEV (reference sequence). The V end was cut by 5 bases, the J end by 10 bases, with 21 bases between.

The CDR3 DNA sequence: TGTGCCAGCAGGGGGGCGGACAGACCATTGGAAGCTTTCTTT. Encoded protein: CASRGADRPLEAFF. The chain has TRBV7-8 and TRBJ1-1, with D tentatively TRBD1 (6 bases). The CDR3 totals 14 residues. The ends were cut back, 6 bases at V and 8 bases at J, with 19 bases in the middle. In germline, CDR1 is SGHVS, CDR2 FQNEAQ.